This T cell receptor beta chain was sequenced for a study of blood T cell repertoires in COVID-19. Study in general: The origin of the acute and convalescent COVID-19 samples was the United States, Italy and Spain.

This CDR3 contains 14 residues. Germline CDR1 LNHDA, CDR2 SQIVND (reference sequence). The trim removed 7 bases at V and 6 bases at J, leaving 7 bases unmatched. Authors' data handling: Counts of nucleated cells, estimated from reference gene primer amplification, were obtained. Sequencing used immunoSEQ multiplex PCR; TCRdb keeps in-frame clones, though not all of them. V and J calls and clone size are copied from that table; D and trimming were computed from the DNA. This table holds 200,000 to 250,000 clones, around four fifths found once. The chain employs TRBV19 and TRBJ2-7, with 12 bases identical to TRBD1. The clonotype was recovered from a woman over 75 with active or convalescent COVID-19. The sample was peripheral blood. CDR3 nucleotide sequence: TGTGCCAGTATGGCGGGACAGGGGGCTGGCGAGCAGTACTTC. This encodes CASMAGQGAGEQYF.